The 20 T cell receptor beta chains listed next were all sequenced from one sample in a study of graft-versus-host responses after intestinal transplantation. The authors seeded some 200,000 CFSE-labeled responder cells together with some 200,000 irradiated stimulator cells tagged with violet dye. The repertoire was sequenced with immunoSEQ multiplex PCR; TCRdb's copy has only in-frame clones and lacks some. The sample lists 15,000 to 20,000 clones; approximately 40% were seen once. The source was alloreactive CD8+ T cells from a mixed lymphocyte reaction culture, collected before intestinal transplant. Indicated subset: CFSE-low proliferating T cells sorted from approximately six-day pre-transplant mixed lymphocyte reaction (GvH or HvG direction). The receptors shown here come from a human patient who received an intestinal transplant.

The genes are TRBV6-1 and TRBJ2-2; 8 nucleotides align to TRBD2. The CDR3 spans 13 residues. Germline loops: CDR1 MNHNS, CDR2 SASEGT. With V trimmed by 8 bases and J by 6 bases, 5 bases remained unmatched. The CDR3 here is CASQREWSGELFF. The CDR3 DNA follows: TGTGCCAGCCAGCGGGAGTGGTCCGGGGAGCTGTTTTTT.

The V call is TRBV7-3, the J call TRBJ2-5, with D perhaps TRBD2 (6 bases). The CDR3 spans 19 residues. V was cut by 2 bases and J by 4 bases, with 26 bases left in between. CDR1 is SGHTA, CDR2 FQGTGA, per germline. The CDR3 DNA reads as TGTGCCAGCAGCTTATGGTCTCGTTGGGGGGAGTTAAAGGGAGAGACCCAGTACTTC. The encoded protein is CASSLWSRWGELKGETQYF.

This clone is judged medium-sized. The chain combines TRBV13 with TRBJ1-1, with TRBD1 as a possible D gene (5 bases). Germline V lookup: CDR1 PRHDT, CDR2 FYEKMQ (reference sequence). Trimming took 5 bases from V and 3 from J, leaving 13 bases between them. The CDR3 spans 14 residues. CDR3 coding DNA: TGTGCCAGCAGCCCCCGGGACCTCTACACTGAAGCTTTCTTT. It specifies CASSPRDLYTEAFF.

The table lists this clone with a few counts. V usage is TRBV5-5 and J usage is TRBJ2-7; 11 nucleotides match TRBD2. Unmatched junction bases numbered 6, after V lost 4 bases and J lost 0 bases. This CDR3 region has 16 residues. Germline V gene data show CDR1 as SGHKS and CDR2 as YYEKEE (reference sequence). CDR3 region: CASSNELAGVSYEQYF. CDR3 bases: TGTGCCAGCAGCAATGAACTAGCGGGAGTCTCCTACGAGCAGTACTTC. Variable domain in full (rest from reference TRBV5-5 and TRBJ2-7): DAGVTQSPTHLIKTRGQQVTLRCSPISGHKSVSWYQQVLGQGPQFIFQYYEKEERGRGNFPDRFSARQFPNYSSELNVNALLLGDSALYLCASSNELAGVSYEQYFGPGTRLTVT.

This clone was seen more than once but under ten times. The V call is TRBV19, the J call TRBJ1-2, with TRBD1 matching 8 bases. CDR1 is LNHDA, CDR2 SQIVND, per germline (reference sequence). This CDR3 has 15 residues. The CDR3 protein is CARRGQGALIYGYTF. The CDR3 DNA reads as TGTGCGCGCCGAGGTCAGGGGGCGCTGATATATGGCTACACCTTC.

The CDR3 coding sequence is TGTGCCAGCAGTTCCCTAGGGGTCTACGAGCAGTACTTC. It translates to CASSSLGVYEQYF. The rearrangement joins TRBV27 to TRBJ2-7; D possibly corresponds to TRBD1 (5 bases). The germline gives CDR1 MNHEY, CDR2 SMNVEV (reference sequence). Trimming took 4 bases from V and 3 from J, leaving 10 bases between them. The CDR3 has 13 amino acids.

This clone ranks as medium-sized (0.01 to 0.1%). The CDR3 reads CASSQIAGGPSYEQYF. DNA of the CDR3: TGCGCCAGCAGCCAAATAGCGGGAGGGCCGTCCTACGAGCAGTACTTC. V is TRBV4-1 and J is TRBJ2-7; 11 positions agree with TRBD2. CDR1 MGHRA and CDR2 YSYEKL come from the germline V gene. This CDR3 is 16 amino acids long. Losses at the gene ends were 2 bases for V and 1 base for J; bases not matched to a gene: 4.

This sequence joins TRBV30 and TRBJ1-6; 9 nucleotides line up with TRBD1. This CDR3 is 15 amino acids long. V trimming: 5 bases; J trimming: 9 bases; junction bases outside the gene matches: 11. Germline V gene sequence: CDR1 GTSNPN, CDR2 SVGIG (reference sequence). The CDR3 coding sequence is TGTGCCTGGCGGCCGGGACAGGGCTCGTTTTCACCCCTCCACTTT. This sequence encodes CAWRPGQGSFSPLHF.

A few counts support this clone. Here the CDR3 reads CASSWTGMNTEAFF. The DNA of the CDR3 is TGTGCCAGCAGTTGGACAGGTATGAACACTGAAGCTTTCTTT. The rearrangement uses TRBV27 and TRBJ1-1, with 7 bases lining up with TRBD1. The V gene end was trimmed by 4 bases and the J gene end by 0 bases; junction bases not matched to a gene: 2. The CDR3 is made up of 14 amino acids. Germline CDR1 and CDR2: MNHEY and SMNVEV (reference sequence).

V gene TRBV6-5 combines with J gene TRBJ1-3; D not resolved. The CDR3 has 12 amino acids. Germline values: CDR1 MNHEY, CDR2 SVGAGI. Trimming cost V 7 bases and J 4 bases, with 8 bases left between them. CDR3 protein: CASIDLGNTIYF. CDR3 nucleotide sequence: TGTGCCAGCATAGACCTGGGAAACACCATATATTTT.

The chain has TRBV15 and TRBJ2-3; D may be TRBD2 (5 bases). The CDR3 spans 15 residues. Trimming stripped 0 bases from V and 4 bases from J, with 11 bases between. The V gene's germline CDR1 is LNHNV and CDR2 YYDKDF (reference sequence). The CDR3 is CATSRDLASPDTQYF. The CDR3 DNA reads TGTGCCACCAGCAGAGATCTAGCTAGCCCAGATACGCAGTATTTT.

This clone was detected a few times. V is TRBV27 and J is TRBJ2-7; D perhaps matches TRBD1 (6 bases). This CDR3 is 14 amino acids long. Per the germline V gene, CDR1 is MNHEY and CDR2 is SMNVEV (reference sequence). With 5 bases removed from V and 0 bases from J, the gap between germline ends came to 11 bases. The CDR3 DNA reads as TGTGCCAGCAGTGACCGGGACACCTCCTACGAGCAGTACTTC. This translates into CASSDRDTSYEQYF.

A remark on this clone: Germline is not matched at one junction end, which may reflect a read error. The genes are TRBV27 and TRBJ2-7; D is possibly TRBD1 (6 bases). Germline V gives CDR1 MNHEY, CDR2 SMNVEV (reference sequence). The CDR3 extends over 13 amino acids. The CDR3 reads CASSISGEYEQYF. The CDR3 DNA sequence: TGTGCCAGCAGTATATCAGGGGAATACGAGCAGTACTTC.

J is TRBJ2-7 and V is TRBV29-1; 7 bases fit TRBD2. V shed 2 bases and J 2 bases; nucleotides not matched to a gene: 0. This CDR3 contains 12 residues. CDR1 and CDR2 (germline): SQVTM, ANQGSEA. The CDR3 DNA sequence: TGCAGCGTTGAACGGGGGGCCTACGAGCAGTACTTC. This gives the protein CSVERGAYEQYF.

This clone is classed as medium-sized (0.01 to 0.1%). The rearrangement joins TRBV9 to TRBJ2-5; 7 nucleotides agree with TRBD1. From germline, CDR1 is SGDLS and CDR2 YYNGEE. The CDR3 covers 14 residues. After removal of 0 bases from V and 3 bases from J, the junction contained 2 bases not matched to a gene. The CDR3 DNA reads TGTGCCAGCAGCGTAGATACAGGGGAAGAGACCCAGTACTTC. Its protein product is CASSVDTGEETQYF.

A remark on this clone: It is likely a read error: a sequence one base away is far more abundant. The rearrangement links TRBV6-7 to TRBJ1-1; possibly TRBD1 for D (6 bases). TRBV6-7 is recorded as an ORF, its role being uncertain. The ends were cut back, 4 bases at V and 4 bases at J, with 19 bases in the middle. This CDR3 has 16 residues. CDR3 sequence (DNA): TGTGCCAGCAGTTCTTCCCCACGACTAGGGGGCACTGAAGCTTTCTTT. It encodes CASSSSPRLGGTEAFF.

The J gene is TRBJ1-2, the V gene TRBV5-6, with a weak D call TRBD1 (6 bases). The germline V gene encodes CDR1 SGHDT and CDR2 YYEEEE. The length of the CDR3 is 19 residues. V was shortened by 4 bases and J by 4 bases, with 29 bases between the two germline ends. In DNA, the CDR3 is TGTGCCAGCAGCCCTTTGTGGGTGTGGGGACACCTTTTACCCTATGGCTACACCTTC. This codes for CASSPLWVWGHLLPYGYTF.

In this sample, this clone turned up a few times. The CDR3 coding sequence is TGTGCCAGCAGTACCCCGGGTTTAAGTTACGAGCAGTACTTC. It yields the protein CASSTPGLSYEQYF. The chain joins TRBV6-5 to TRBJ2-7; D is undetermined. This CDR3 spans 14 amino acids. V was pared by 5 bases and J by 4 bases, with 15 bases between. CDR1 MNHEY and CDR2 SVGAGI come from the germline V gene.

This clone occurred a few times. The gene calls are TRBV5-6 and TRBJ2-1, with D possibly TRBD2 on 5 matching bases. There are 15 residues in the CDR3. Germline V gene lookup returns CDR1 SGHDT and CDR2 YYEEEE. Between the trimmed V and J ends, which lost 0 bases and 7 bases, there was a span of 14 bases. In nucleotides, the CDR3 is TGTGCCAGCAGCTTGGGGGAGACCCTTAGGAATGAGCAGTTCTTC. Its translation is CASSLGETLRNEQFF.

The chain carries TRBV5-4 and TRBJ2-7; TRBD2 agrees at 11 bases. This CDR3 has 14 amino acids. Germline V gene data show CDR1 as SGHNT and CDR2 as YYREEE (reference sequence). V trimming: 4 bases; J trimming: 2 bases; junction bases outside the gene matches: 2. The CDR3 sequence: CASSGTSGPYEQYF. The CDR3 nucleotides read TGTGCCAGCAGCGGGACTAGCGGACCCTACGAGCAGTACTTC.